One TCR beta chain is described in this entry. Its antigen is unknown. One base away there is no much larger clone; base qualities are not given. The sample has other DNA sequences that encode this CDR3 too. Using the deep immunoSEQ assay, multiplex PCR amplified TCR CDR3 regions from genomic DNA. Genomic DNA extracted from each cell subset was distributed evenly over all wells of several immunoSEQ 96-well plates, and each plate served as one replicate. For sorted subsets, around 0.2 ug genomic DNA, equal to about 30,000 T cell genomes, was loaded into each replicate PCR. Purified libraries were measured with a Qubit 3.0 fluorometer, size-checked on a Bioanalyzer 2100, and measured again with the KAPA Library Quantification kit. Every immunoSEQ 96-well plate was sequenced on a separate single-read 150-cycle Illumina NextSeq 550 flow cell. The authors' analysis ran thus. The immunoSEQ output contained only junctional sequences without quality scores, so filtering could not match that applied to full-length reads. Sequences were annotated with PyIR, a Python wrapper for IgBLAST v1.9, and V/J genes and CDR3 were assigned using IMGT germline references. Reads were removed for weak V/J assignments (E-value above 1e-6), missing CDR3, stop codons, out-of-frame junctions, or ambiguous translated residues. V3J clonotypes were defined by identical inferred V gene, J gene, and CDR3 amino acid sequence. The percentage overlap between two repertoires was calculated by dividing the number of shared unique clonotypes by the size of the smaller repertoire. Repertoire richness was assessed with RTK rarefaction, the Chao1 estimator, and Recon v2.1 estimates of unobserved clonotypes. Generation probabilities for all TCRbeta clonotypes obtained by the gDNA method from several donors were computed using OLGA. This immuneACCESS table, as held by TCRdb, lists in-frame sequences with V and J called but not all clones. Of the missing ones, under half trace to an unresolved V gene in checked studies; the others have no known cause. V, J and clone size derive from that table, while D and trimming were established from the DNA sequence. The sample table shows hundreds of thousands of clones, and about 74% are seen once. The leading ten clones occupy approximately 1.6% of the sample.

The entry originates in a study of shared clonotypes between healthy human individuals (dated by TCRdb to the early 2020s). Regarding the complete study: The cohort included a few men and a couple of women between 18 and 49 years of age. Per donor, three plates each were used for CD4 naive and CD4 memory, two for CD8 naive, and one for CD8 memory. To estimate repertoire size and how much clonotype sharing occurs between individuals, the study deeply sequenced the blood TCR repertoires of about 5 healthy adults. Libraries were prepared and TCR repertoires were sequenced by different laboratories using diverse techniques, in order to increase sequencing depth and limit assay-specific biases. Each donor's leukapheresis produced roughly between about 0.9 and 9.5 billion PBMCs.

Looking up the germline V gene yields CDR1 SGHRS and CDR2 YFSETQ. The V end loses 3 bases and the J end loses 0 bases, and a stretch of 12 bases separates them. CDR3 length: 16 amino acids, cysteine to phenylalanine. The sequence is cut down to CDR3 DNA, 48 bases in frame from base 1. The donors were healthy, HIV-negative adults with no recently reported acute infections or vaccinations. All donors were Caucasian adults living in Nashville, Tennessee, USA. CD4+ T cells were enriched through magnetic negative selection, after which naive cells were positively selected on CD45RA and the remaining negative fraction served as the memory subset. After blood collection by leukapheresis, PBMCs were isolated using Ficoll-Histopaque density gradient centrifugation and then cryopreserved in the vapor phase of liquid nitrogen. Purity and quantity of every magnetically sorted T cell population were checked by analytical flow cytometry. Genomic DNA was isolated from every sorted fraction and measured by UV absorbance on a Nanodrop 2000c.

The full study reports these points: Because the study included a small number of donors, the genetic and exposure-history diversity represented was limited. Naive subsets generally had larger estimated clonotype richness than memory subsets. Across a few donors, around 5.4% of naive CD4, around 3.3% of naive CD8, under 2.5% of memory CD4, and roughly 0.41% of memory CD8 clonotypes were shared. Based on pairwise subsampling, the degree of clonotype sharing among donors was expected to be affected by sequencing depth. Clonotypes shared by all four sorted-subset donors showed higher generation probabilities than non-shared clonotypes. Sampling was restricted to blood, and TCR repertoires in tissues likely differ from the TCR repertoires found in blood. Rarefaction of sorted-subset datasets indicated incomplete sequencing despite the large sequencing depth.

The chain links TRBV5-1 with TRBJ2-2; 5 matching bases give a weak D call of TRBD2. Sequencing was performed on memory CD4+ T cells sorted from blood. This specimen's cell subset or site label, per the study, means: CD45RA-negative fraction. The TCR originated in a woman aged 30 to 39 in good health. Read as DNA, the sequence is TGCGCCAGCAGCTCCGGACTCGGAGCGAACACCGGGGAGCTGTTTTTT. Translated, it gives CASSSGLGANTGELFF.